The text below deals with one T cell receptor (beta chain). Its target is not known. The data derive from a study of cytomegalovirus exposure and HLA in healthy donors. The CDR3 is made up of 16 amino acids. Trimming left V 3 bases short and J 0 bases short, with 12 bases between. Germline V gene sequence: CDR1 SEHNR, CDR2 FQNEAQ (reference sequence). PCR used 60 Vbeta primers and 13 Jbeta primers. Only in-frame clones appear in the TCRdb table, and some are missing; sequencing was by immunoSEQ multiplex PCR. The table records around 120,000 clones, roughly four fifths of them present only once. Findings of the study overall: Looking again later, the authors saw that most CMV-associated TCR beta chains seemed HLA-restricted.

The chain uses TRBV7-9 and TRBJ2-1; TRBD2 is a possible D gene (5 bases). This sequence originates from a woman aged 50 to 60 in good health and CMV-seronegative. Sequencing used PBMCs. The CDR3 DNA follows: TGTGCCAGCAGCTTCCCAGCGGTGAGCTCCTACAATGAGCAGTTCTTC. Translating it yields CASSFPAVSSYNEQFF.